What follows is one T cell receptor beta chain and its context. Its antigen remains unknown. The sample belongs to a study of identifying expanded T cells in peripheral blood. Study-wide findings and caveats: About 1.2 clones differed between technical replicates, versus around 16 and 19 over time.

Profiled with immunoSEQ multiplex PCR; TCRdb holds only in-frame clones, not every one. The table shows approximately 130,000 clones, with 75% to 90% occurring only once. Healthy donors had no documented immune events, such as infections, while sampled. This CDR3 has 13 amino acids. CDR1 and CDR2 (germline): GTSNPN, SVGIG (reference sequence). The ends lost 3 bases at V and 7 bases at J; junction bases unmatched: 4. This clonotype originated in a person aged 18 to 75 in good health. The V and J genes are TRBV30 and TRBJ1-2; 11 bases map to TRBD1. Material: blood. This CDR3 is CAWSWDRGFGYTF. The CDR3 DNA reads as TGTGCCTGGAGCTGGGACAGGGGGTTTGGCTACACCTTC.